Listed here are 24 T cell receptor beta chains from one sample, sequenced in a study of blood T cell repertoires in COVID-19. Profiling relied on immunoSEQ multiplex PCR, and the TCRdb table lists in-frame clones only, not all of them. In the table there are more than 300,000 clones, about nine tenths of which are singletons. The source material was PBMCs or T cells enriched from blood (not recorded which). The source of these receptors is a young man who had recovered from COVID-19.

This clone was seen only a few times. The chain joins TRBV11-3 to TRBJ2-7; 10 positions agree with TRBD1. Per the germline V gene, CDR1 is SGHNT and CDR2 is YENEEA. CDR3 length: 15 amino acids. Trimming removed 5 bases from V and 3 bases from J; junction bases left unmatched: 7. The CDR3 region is CASSPEGQGDYEQYF. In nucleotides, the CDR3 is TGTGCCAGCAGCCCGGAAGGACAGGGGGACTACGAGCAGTACTTC.

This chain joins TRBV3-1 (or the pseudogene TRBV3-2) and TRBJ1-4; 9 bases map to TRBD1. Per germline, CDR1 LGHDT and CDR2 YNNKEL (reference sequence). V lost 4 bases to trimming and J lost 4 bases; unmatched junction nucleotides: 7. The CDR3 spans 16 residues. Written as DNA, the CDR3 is TGTGCCAGCAGCCGAAGTACAGGGGGCGGTAATGAAAAACTGTTTTTT. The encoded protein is CASSRSTGGGNEKLFF.

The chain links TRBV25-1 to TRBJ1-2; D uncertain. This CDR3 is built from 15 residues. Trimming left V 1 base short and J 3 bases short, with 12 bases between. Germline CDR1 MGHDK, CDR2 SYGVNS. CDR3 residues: CASSELEGWDYGYTF. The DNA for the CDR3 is TGTGCCAGCAGTGAATTAGAGGGATGGGACTATGGCTACACCTTC.

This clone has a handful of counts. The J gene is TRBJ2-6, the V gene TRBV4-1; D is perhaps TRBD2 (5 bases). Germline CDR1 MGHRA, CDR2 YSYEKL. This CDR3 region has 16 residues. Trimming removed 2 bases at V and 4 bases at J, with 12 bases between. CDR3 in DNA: TGCGCCAGCAGCCAAATTCGGGATCACGGGGCCAACGTCCTGACTTTC. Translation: CASSQIRDHGANVLTF.

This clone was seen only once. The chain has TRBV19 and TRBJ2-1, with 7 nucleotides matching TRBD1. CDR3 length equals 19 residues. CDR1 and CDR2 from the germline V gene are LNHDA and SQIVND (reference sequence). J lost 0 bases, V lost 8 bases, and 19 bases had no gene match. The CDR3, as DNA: TGTGCCAGTCCTACACCCAGGACAGGCGATAGAAGCTCCTACAATGAGCAGTTCTTC. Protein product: CASPTPRTGDRSSYNEQFF.

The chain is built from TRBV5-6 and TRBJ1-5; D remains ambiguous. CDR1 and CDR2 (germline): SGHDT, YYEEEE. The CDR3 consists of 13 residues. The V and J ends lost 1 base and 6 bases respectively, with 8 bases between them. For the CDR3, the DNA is TGTGCCAGCAGCTTGTGGGGAGCTCAGCCCCAGCATTTT. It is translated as CASSLWGAQPQHF.

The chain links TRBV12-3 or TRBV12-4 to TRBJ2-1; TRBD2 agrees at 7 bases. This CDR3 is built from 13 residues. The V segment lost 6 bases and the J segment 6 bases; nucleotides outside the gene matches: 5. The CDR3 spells CASRKVAGNEQFF. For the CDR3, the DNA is TGTGCCAGCAGGAAGGTAGCGGGCAATGAGCAGTTCTTC.

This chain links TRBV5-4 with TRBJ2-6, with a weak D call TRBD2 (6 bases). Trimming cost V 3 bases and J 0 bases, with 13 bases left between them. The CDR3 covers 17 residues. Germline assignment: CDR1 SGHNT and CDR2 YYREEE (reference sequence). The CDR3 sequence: CASSSLAGISGANVLTF. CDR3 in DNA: TGTGCCAGCAGCTCCCTTGCGGGAATCTCTGGGGCCAACGTCCTGACTTTC.

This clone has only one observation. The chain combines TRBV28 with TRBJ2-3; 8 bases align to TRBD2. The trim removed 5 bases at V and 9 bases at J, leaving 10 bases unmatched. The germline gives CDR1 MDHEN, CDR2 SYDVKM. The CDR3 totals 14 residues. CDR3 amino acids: CASSPSTGGRTQYF. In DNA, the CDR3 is TGTGCCAGCAGTCCCTCCACGGGGGGGAGGACGCAGTATTTT.

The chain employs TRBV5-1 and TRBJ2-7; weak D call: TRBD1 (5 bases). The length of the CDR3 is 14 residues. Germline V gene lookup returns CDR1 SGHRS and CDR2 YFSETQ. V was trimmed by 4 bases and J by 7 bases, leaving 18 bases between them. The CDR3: CASSPQTSGREQYF. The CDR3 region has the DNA TGCGCCAGCAGCCCCCAAACATCAGGGCGGGAGCAGTACTTC.

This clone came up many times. The CDR3 loop is CASSSQGPEKLFF. DNA for the CDR3: TGTGCCAGCAGTTCCCAGGGCCCTGAAAAACTGTTTTTT. The chain uses TRBV27 and TRBJ1-4; the D gene is possibly TRBD1 (5 bases). The CDR3 contains 13 residues. The ends were cut back, 4 bases at V and 7 bases at J, with 10 bases in the middle. CDR1 MNHEY and CDR2 SMNVEV come from the germline V gene (reference sequence).

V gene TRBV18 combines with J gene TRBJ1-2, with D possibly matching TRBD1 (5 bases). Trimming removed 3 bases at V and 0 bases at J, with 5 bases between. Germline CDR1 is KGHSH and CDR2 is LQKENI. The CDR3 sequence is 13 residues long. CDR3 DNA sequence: TGTGCCAGCTCACCGACAGCTAACTATGGCTACACCTTC. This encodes CASSPTANYGYTF. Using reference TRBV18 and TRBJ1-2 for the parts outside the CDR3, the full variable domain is NAGVMQNPRHLVRRRGQEARLRCSPMKGHSHVYWYRQLPEEGLKFMVYLQKENIIDESGMPKERFSAEFPKEGPSILRIQQVVRGDSAAYFCASSPTANYGYTFGSGTRLTVV.

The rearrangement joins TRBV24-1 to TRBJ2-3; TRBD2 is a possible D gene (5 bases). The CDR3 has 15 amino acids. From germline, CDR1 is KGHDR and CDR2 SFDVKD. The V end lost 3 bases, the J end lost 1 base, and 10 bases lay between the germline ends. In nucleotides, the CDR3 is TGTGCCACCAGTGATAGAGGGATGGGCACAGATACGCAGTATTTT. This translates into CATSDRGMGTDTQYF.

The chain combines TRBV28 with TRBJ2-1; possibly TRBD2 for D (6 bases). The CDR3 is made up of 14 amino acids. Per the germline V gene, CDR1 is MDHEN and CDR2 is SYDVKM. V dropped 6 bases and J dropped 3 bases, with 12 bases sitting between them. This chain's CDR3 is CASRSGLGYNEQFF. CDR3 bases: TGTGCCAGCAGGTCGGGACTTGGCTACAATGAGCAGTTCTTC.

The CDR3 region has the DNA TGTGCCAGCAGCCGACTGTCATCAGAGACCCAGTACTTC. Translating it yields CASSRLSSETQYF. V usage is TRBV7-2 and J usage is TRBJ2-5; D ambiguous. Germline V gene lookup returns CDR1 SGHTA and CDR2 FQGNSA. CDR3 length equals 13 residues. Deletions cut 5 bases from V and 4 bases from J, with 11 bases between. Drawing the rest from reference TRBV7-2 and TRBJ2-5, the complete variable domain is GAGVSQSPSNKVTEKGKDVELRCDPISGHTALYWYRQSLGQGLEFLIYFQGNSAPDKSGLPSDRFSAERTGGSVSTLTIQRTQQEDSAVYLCASSRLSSETQYFGPGTRLLVL.

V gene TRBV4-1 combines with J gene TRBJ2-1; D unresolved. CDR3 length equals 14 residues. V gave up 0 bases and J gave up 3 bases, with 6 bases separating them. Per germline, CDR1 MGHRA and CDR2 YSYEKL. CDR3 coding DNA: TGCGCCAGCAGCCAAGAGGCCGTCTACAATGAGCAGTTCTTC. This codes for CASSQEAVYNEQFF.

The CDR3 nucleotides read TGTGCCAGCAGCTCCCTAACAGGGGGCACTGAAGCTTTCTTT. Protein: CASSSLTGGTEAFF. The V gene is TRBV13, the J gene TRBJ1-1; 8 bases align to TRBD1. The germline CDR1 and CDR2 sequences are PRHDT and FYEKMQ (reference sequence). Trimming took 4 bases from V and 4 from J; bases not matched to a gene: 5. This CDR3 spans 14 amino acids.

The CDR3 protein is CASSESGGAGYTF. Here the CDR3 DNA reads TGTGCCAGCAGTGAATCTGGAGGCGCTGGCTACACCTTC. This chain joins TRBV25-1 and TRBJ1-2; D not certain. The germline V gene has CDR1 MGHDK and CDR2 SYGVNS. V gave up 1 base and J gave up 7 bases, with 10 bases separating them. The CDR3 is made up of 13 amino acids.

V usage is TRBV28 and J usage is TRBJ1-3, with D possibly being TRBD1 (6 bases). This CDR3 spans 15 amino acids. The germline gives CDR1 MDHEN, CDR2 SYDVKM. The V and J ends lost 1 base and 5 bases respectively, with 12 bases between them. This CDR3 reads CASSLSGVFRNTIYF. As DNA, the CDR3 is TGTGCCAGCAGTTTATCAGGGGTGTTTCGAAACACCATATATTTT.

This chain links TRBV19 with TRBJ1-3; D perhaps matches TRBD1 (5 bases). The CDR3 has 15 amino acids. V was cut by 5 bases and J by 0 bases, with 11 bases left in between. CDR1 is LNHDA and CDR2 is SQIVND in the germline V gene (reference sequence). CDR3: CASSPTGDSGNTIYF. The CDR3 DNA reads TGTGCCAGTAGTCCCACAGGTGACTCTGGAAACACCATATATTTT.

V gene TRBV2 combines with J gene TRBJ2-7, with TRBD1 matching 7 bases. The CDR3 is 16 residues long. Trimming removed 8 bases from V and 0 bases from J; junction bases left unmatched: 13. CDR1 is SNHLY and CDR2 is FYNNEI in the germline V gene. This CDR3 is CASLGRGRVSSYEQYF. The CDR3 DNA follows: TGTGCCAGCCTCGGAAGGGGGCGGGTAAGCTCCTACGAGCAGTACTTC.

The CDR3 DNA is TGTGCCAGCAGTGGACGGAGGGGGGGCCAGTACAATGAGCAGTTCTTC. Encoded protein: CASSGRRGGQYNEQFF. This rearrangement joins TRBV6-1 to TRBJ2-1; maybe TRBD2 (7 bases). Trimming took 4 bases from V and 4 from J, leaving 17 bases between them. CDR1 MNHNS and CDR2 SASEGT come from the germline V gene. This CDR3 region has 16 residues.

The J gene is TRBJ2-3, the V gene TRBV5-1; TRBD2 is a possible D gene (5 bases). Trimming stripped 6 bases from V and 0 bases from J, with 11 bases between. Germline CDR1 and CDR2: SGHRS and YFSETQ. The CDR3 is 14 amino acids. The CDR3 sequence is CASKDGVSTDTQYF. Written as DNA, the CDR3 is TGCGCCAGCAAGGACGGGGTGAGCACAGATACGCAGTATTTT.

The CDR3 protein is CASSLGRAYEQYF. In DNA, the CDR3 is TGTGCCAGCAGCCTGGGCAGGGCCTACGAGCAGTACTTC. The rearrangement links TRBV11-3 to TRBJ2-7, with D perhaps TRBD1 (5 bases). CDR1 and CDR2 (germline): SGHNT, YENEEA. With 5 bases removed from V and 2 bases from J, the gap between germline ends came to 10 bases. The CDR3 contains 13 residues.